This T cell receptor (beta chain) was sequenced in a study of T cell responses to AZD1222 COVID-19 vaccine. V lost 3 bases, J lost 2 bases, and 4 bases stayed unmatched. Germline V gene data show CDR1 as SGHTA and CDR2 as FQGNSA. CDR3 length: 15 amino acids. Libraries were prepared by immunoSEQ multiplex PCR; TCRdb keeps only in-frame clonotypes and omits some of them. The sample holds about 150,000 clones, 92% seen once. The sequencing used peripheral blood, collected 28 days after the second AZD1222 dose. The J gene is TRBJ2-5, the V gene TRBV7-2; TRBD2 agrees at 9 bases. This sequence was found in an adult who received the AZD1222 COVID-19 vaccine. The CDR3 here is CASSFPAGGQETQYF. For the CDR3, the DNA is TGTGCCAGCAGCTTTCCGGCGGGAGGGCAAGAGACCCAGTACTTC.